Given below is one T cell receptor beta chain in context. Its cognate antigen is unknown. Per germline, CDR1 SGHKS and CDR2 YYEKEE (reference sequence). The CDR3 loop spans 15 amino acids. The ends were cut back, 3 bases at V and 2 bases at J, with 12 bases in the middle. The sample originates from a study of CD8 T cell repertoires and HIV-1 epitope variants. Study-wide context: T cells were stimulated with Twenty-five Gag and Nef peptides separately. Tested: three Gag epitope families, Nef HW9 and YT9. Regarding the study as a whole: Most of the nine antigen-specific clonotypes appeared cross-reactive to autologous or escape variants. No clonotypes responded to the TAALDMSHF plasma variant; roughly five recognized KF9, one HW9.

The assay was immunoSEQ multiplex PCR, and TCRdb's table has in-frame clones only and misses some. This table holds 4,500 to 5,500 clones, 65% to 70% found once. This sequence originates from a male donor with HIV. The source material was cultured CD8+ T cells derived from PBMCs. This sequence joins TRBV5-5 and TRBJ2-1; a possible D gene is TRBD1 (6 bases). The CDR3, as DNA: TGTGCCAGCAGCTCGGGGACATCTACCTACAATGAGCAGTTCTTC. It specifies CASSSGTSTYNEQFF.